Below, one T cell receptor (beta chain) is given with its context. This sample is part of a study of OX40 agonist ivuxolimab in advanced cancers. Looked up from germline, CDR1 is MNHEY and CDR2 is SVGAGI. This CDR3 contains 14 residues. V shed 5 bases, J shed 7 bases, and the junction held 4 bases outside the gene matches. TCRdb's table, derived via immunoSEQ multiplex PCR, lists solely in-frame clones and lacks some. The sample consists of roughly 50,000 clones, around 90% of them appearing once. The sequenced sample was CD4+ or CD8+ T cells sorted from blood, obtained in a trial of the OX40 agonist ivuxolimab. The receptor was isolated from an adult with an advanced solid tumor such as melanoma, head and neck, liver or kidney cancer. The chain is built from TRBV6-5 and TRBJ1-6; 8 bases agree with TRBD1. The CDR3 region has the DNA TGTGCCAGCAGTGAACAGGGGGAGAATTCACCCCTCCACTTT. It specifies CASSEQGENSPLHF.